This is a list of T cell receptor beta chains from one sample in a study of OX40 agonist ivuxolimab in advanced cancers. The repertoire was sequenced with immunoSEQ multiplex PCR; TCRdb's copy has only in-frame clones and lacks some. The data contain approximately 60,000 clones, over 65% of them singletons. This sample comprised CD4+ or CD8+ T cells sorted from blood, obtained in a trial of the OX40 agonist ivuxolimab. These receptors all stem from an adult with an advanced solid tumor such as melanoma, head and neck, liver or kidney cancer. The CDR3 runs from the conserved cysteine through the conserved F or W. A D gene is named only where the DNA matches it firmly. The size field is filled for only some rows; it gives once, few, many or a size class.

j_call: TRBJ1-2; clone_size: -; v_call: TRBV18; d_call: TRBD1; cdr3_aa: CASSSGQGNYGYTF; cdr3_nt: TGTGCCAGCTCATCCGGACAGGGGAACTATGGCTACACCTTC
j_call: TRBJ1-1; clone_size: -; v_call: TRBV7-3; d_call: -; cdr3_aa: CASSSGQNTEAFF; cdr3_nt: TGTGCCAGCAGCTCGGGACAGAACACTGAAGCTTTCTTT
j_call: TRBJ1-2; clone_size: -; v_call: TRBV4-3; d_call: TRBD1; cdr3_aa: CASSQGAGQGHYGYTF; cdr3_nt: TGCGCCAGCAGCCAAGGGGCCGGACAGGGGCACTATGGCTACACCTTC
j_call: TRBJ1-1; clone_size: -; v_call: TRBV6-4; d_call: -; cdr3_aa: CASSDRENTEAFF; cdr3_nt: TGTGCCAGCAGTGACAGGGAGAACACTGAAGCTTTCTTT
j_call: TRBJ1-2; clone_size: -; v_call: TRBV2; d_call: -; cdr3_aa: CASRGLLYGYTF; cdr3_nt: TGTGCCAGCAGAGGGCTCCTCTATGGCTACACCTTC
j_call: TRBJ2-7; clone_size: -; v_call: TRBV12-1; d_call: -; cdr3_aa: CASSFPGTGGSYEQYF; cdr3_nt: TGTGCCAGCAGCTTCCCGGGGACAGGGGGCTCCTACGAGCAGTACTTC
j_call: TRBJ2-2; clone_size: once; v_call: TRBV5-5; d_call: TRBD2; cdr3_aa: CASSLLVSGKVGELFF; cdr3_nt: TGTGCCAGCAGCTTGCTGGTTAGCGGGAAGGTCGGGGAGCTGTTTTTT
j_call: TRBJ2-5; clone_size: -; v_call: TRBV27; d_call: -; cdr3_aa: CASRKMLQGQETQYF; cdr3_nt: TGTGCCAGCAGAAAAATGCTTCAGGGGCAAGAGACCCAGTACTTC
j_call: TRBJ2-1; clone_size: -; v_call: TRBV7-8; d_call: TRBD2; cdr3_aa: CASSRLGSGGANEQFF; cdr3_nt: TGTGCCAGCAGCCGCCTTGGGAGCGGGGGGGCGAATGAGCAGTTCTTC
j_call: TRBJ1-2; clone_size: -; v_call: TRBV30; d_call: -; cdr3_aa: CASQGVGQALKF; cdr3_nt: TGTGCCTCCCAAGGAGTGGGTCAGGCCCTTAAATTC
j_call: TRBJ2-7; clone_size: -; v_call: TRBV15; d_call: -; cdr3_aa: CATSRDPGDYEQYF; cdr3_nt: TGTGCCACCAGCAGAGACCCAGGTGACTACGAGCAGTACTTC
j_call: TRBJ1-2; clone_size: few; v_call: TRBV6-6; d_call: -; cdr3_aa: CASSYSRDDYGYTF; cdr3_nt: TGTGCCAGCAGTTACTCACGGGACGACTATGGCTACACCTTC
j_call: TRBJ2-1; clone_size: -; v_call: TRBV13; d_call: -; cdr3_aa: CASSLEEGGYNEQFF; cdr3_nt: TGTGCCAGCAGCTTAGAGGAGGGCGGCTACAATGAGCAGTTCTTC
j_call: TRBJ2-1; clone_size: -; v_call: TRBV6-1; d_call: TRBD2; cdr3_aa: CASTMALRGGPQFF; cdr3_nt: TGTGCCAGCACCATGGCCTTGCGGGGAGGGCCGCAGTTCTTC
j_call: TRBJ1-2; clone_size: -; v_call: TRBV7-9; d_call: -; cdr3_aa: CASSLGSADYGYTF; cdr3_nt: TGTGCCAGCAGCTTAGGGTCCGCGGACTATGGCTACACCTTC
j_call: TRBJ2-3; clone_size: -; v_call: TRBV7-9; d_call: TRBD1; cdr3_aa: CASSRWTGGPDTQYF; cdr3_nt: TGTGCCAGCAGCAGATGGACAGGGGGCCCAGATACGCAGTATTTT
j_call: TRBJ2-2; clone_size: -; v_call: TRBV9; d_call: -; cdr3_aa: CASSATTWGSNLMGGELFF; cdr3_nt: TGTGCCAGCAGCGCGACCACGTGGGGCAGCAACCTCATGGGCGGGGAGCTGTTTTTT
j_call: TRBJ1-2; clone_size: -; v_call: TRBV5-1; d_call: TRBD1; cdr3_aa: CASGGQNYGYTF; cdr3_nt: TGCGCCAGCGGGGGACAGAACTATGGCTACACCTTC
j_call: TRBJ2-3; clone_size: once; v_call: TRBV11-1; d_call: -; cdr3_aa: CASSFAGPGDTQYF; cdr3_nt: TGTGCCAGCAGCTTCGCGGGGCCGGGAGATACGCAGTATTTT
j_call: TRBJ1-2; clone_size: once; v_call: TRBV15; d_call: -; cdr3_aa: CATSRDRGSGYTF; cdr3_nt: TGTGCCACCAGCAGAGATCGGGGTAGCGGCTACACCTTC
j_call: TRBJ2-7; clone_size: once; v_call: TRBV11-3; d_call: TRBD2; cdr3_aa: CASSPSPRSGPTYEQYF; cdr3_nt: TGTGCCAGCAGCCCCTCCCCCCGTAGCGGGCCCACCTACGAGCAGTACTTC
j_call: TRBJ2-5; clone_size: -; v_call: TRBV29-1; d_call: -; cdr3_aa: CSVEGGGRGETQYF; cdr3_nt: TGCAGCGTTGAAGGGGGGGGTAGGGGGGAGACCCAGTACTTC
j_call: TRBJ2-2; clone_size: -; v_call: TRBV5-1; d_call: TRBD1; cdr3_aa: CASSLQGAGTGELFF; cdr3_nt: TGCGCCAGCAGCCTACAGGGGGCCGGCACCGGGGAGCTGTTTTTT
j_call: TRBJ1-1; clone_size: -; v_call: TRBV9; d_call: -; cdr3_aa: CASSVLQTNTEAFF; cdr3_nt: TGTGCCAGCAGCGTCTTACAGACGAACACTGAAGCTTTCTTT
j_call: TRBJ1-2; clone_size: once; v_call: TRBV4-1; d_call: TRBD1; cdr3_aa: CASSQIPGQGNYGYTF; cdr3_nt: TGCGCCAGCAGCCAGATTCCGGGACAGGGAAATTATGGCTACACCTTC
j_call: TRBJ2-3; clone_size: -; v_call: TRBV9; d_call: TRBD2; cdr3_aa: CASSASGRAGTDTQYF; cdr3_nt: TGTGCCAGCAGCGCGAGCGGGAGGGCCGGGACAGATACGCAGTATTTT
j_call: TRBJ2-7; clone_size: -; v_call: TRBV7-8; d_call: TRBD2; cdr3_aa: CASSLFSGGPYEQYF; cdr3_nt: TGTGCCAGCAGCTTATTCTCGGGGGGTCCCTACGAGCAGTACTTC
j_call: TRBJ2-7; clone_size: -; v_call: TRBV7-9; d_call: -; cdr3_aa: CASSLEHHEQYF; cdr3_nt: TGTGCCAGCAGCTTAGAACACCACGAGCAGTACTTC
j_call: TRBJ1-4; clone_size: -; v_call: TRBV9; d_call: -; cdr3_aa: CASSVEIRGQLFF; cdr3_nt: TGTGCCAGCAGCGTAGAAATTAGGGGCCAACTGTTTTTT
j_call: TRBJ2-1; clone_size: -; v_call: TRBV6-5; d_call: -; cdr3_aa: CASSYGIPARSEQFF; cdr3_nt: TGTGCCAGCAGTTATGGGATTCCGGCCCGTTCTGAGCAGTTCTTC
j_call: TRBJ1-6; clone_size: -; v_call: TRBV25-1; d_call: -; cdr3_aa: CASSPGQFNSPLHF; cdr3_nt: TGTGCCAGCAGCCCCGGACAGTTTAATTCACCCCTCCACTTT
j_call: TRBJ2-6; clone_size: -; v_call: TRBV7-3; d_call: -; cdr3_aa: CASSLMSGANVLTF; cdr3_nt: TGTGCCAGCAGCTTAATGTCTGGGGCCAACGTCCTGACTTTC
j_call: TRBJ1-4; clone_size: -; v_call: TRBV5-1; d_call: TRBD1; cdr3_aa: CASRGTGSEKLFF; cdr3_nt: TGCGCCAGCAGGGGGACAGGGTCTGAAAAACTGTTTTTT
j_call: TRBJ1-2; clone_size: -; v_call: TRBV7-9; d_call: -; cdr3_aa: CASSPPSTGRSTSNYGYTF; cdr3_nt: TGTGCCAGCAGCCCCCCATCGACAGGTAGGTCTACTTCTAACTATGGCTACACCTTC
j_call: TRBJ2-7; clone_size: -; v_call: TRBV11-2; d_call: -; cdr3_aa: CASRQPSGRVYEQYF; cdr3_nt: TGTGCCAGCAGACAACCTTCCGGCAGGGTCTACGAGCAGTACTTC
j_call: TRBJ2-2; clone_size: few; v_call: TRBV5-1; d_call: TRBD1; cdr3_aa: CASSFLPTGDNTGELFF; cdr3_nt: TGCGCCAGCAGCTTTTTACCGACAGGGGACAACACCGGGGAGCTGTTTTTT
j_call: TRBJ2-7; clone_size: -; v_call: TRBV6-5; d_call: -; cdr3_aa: CASSYTLLSEQYF; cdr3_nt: TGTGCCAGCAGTTACACCCTCTTAAGCGAGCAGTACTTC
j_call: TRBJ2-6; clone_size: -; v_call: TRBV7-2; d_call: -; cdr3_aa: CASSPRPEAYGANVLTF; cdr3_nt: TGTGCCAGCAGCCCCCGCCCGGAAGCCTATGGGGCCAACGTCCTGACTTTC
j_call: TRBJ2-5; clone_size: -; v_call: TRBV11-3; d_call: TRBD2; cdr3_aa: CASSHGLAGAQETQYF; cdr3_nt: TGTGCCAGCAGCCACGGACTAGCGGGAGCTCAAGAGACCCAGTACTTC
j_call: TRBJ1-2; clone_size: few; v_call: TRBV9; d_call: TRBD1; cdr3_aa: CASSVRQGEVGNYGYTF; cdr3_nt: TGTGCCAGCAGCGTCAGACAGGGGGAAGTAGGAAACTATGGCTACACCTTC
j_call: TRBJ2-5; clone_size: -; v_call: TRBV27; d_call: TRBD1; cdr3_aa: CASSRTGGIGGETQYF; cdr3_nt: TGTGCCAGCAGTAGGACAGGGGGGATAGGCGGGGAGACCCAGTACTTC
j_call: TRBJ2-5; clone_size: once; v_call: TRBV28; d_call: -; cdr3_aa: CASSPRRVLETQYF; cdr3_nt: TGTGCCAGCAGTCCCCGAAGGGTGTTGGAGACCCAGTACTTC
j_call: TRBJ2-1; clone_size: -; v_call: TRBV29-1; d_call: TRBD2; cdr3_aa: CSVCHRLAENNEQFF; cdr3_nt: TGCAGCGTATGCCACCGACTAGCGGAGAACAATGAGCAGTTCTTC
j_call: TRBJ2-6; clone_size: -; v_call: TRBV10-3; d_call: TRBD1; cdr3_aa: CAIQGASGANVLTF; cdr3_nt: TGTGCCATCCAGGGGGCCTCTGGGGCCAACGTCCTGACTTTC
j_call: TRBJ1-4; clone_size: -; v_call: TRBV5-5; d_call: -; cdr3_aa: CASSLETEKLFF; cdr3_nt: TGTGCCAGCAGCCTTGAAACCGAAAAACTGTTTTTT